Listed below are T cell receptor beta chains from one sample, sequenced in a study of CD8+ T cells in alopecia areata. Assay: immunoSEQ multiplex PCR; the TCRdb copy retains only in-frame clones and omits some. Of some 200,000 clones in the sample, 55% to 70% are singletons; the top ten hold 3% to 3.5%. The sequencing here drew on CD4+ T cells sorted from blood, taken at week 4, from a patient treated with tofacitinib. These receptors all stem from a human donor with alopecia areata. The CDR3 runs from the conserved cysteine through the conserved F or W. The order of the fields is CDR3 protein, CDR3 DNA, D gene, J gene, clone size, V gene. A D gene is named only where the DNA matches it firmly. Clone size is not always given. Where it is, it says once, few, many or a class for expanded clones.

CDR3 protein: CASSPGTSGGLGEQFF
CDR3 DNA: TGTGCCAGCAGCCCCGGGACTAGCGGGGGACTAGGTGAGCAGTTCTTC
D gene: TRBD2
J gene: TRBJ2-1
clone size: few
V gene: TRBV5-4

CDR3 protein: CASTGGGEQFF
CDR3 DNA: TGTGCCTCCACTGGTGGGGGGGAGCAGTTCTTC
D gene: NA
J gene: TRBJ2-1
clone size: NA
V gene: TRBV30

CDR3 protein: CSVEGSPTRNYGYTF
CDR3 DNA: TGCAGCGTTGAAGGGTCGCCTACAAGGAACTATGGCTACACCTTC
D gene: NA
J gene: TRBJ1-2
clone size: NA
V gene: TRBV29-1

CDR3 protein: CASSQARSLGTQYF
CDR3 DNA: TGCGCCAGCAGCCAAGCTAGGTCTTTGGGGACCCAGTACTTC
D gene: NA
J gene: TRBJ2-5
clone size: NA
V gene: TRBV4-1

CDR3 protein: CATSRDRWYTEAFF
CDR3 DNA: TGTGCCACCAGCAGAGATCGGTGGTACACTGAAGCTTTCTTT
D gene: NA
J gene: TRBJ1-1
clone size: NA
V gene: TRBV15

CDR3 protein: CSVARQETQYF
CDR3 DNA: TGCAGCGTTGCCAGACAAGAGACCCAGTACTTC
D gene: NA
J gene: TRBJ2-5
clone size: NA
V gene: TRBV29-1

CDR3 protein: CASRDRGRTEAFF
CDR3 DNA: TGTGCCAGCAGGGACAGGGGGCGCACTGAAGCTTTCTTT
D gene: TRBD1
J gene: TRBJ1-1
clone size: NA
V gene: TRBV28

CDR3 protein: CASSLIGGEASAFF
CDR3 DNA: TGTGCCAGCAGCCTGATTGGCGGGGAAGCGAGCGCTTTCTTT
D gene: NA
J gene: TRBJ1-1
clone size: NA
V gene: TRBV5-6

CDR3 protein: CATSRDSAGETQYF
CDR3 DNA: TGTGCCACCAGCAGAGATTCAGCGGGAGAGACCCAGTACTTC
D gene: NA
J gene: TRBJ2-5
clone size: NA
V gene: TRBV15

CDR3 protein: CASSQDVYEQYF
CDR3 DNA: TGCGCCAGCAGCCAGGACGTCTACGAGCAGTACTTC
D gene: NA
J gene: TRBJ2-7
clone size: NA
V gene: TRBV5-1

CDR3 protein: CSGGPQETQYF
CDR3 DNA: TGTAGCGGGGGGCCTCAAGAGACCCAGTACTTC
D gene: TRBD2
J gene: TRBJ2-5
clone size: NA
V gene: TRBV29-1

CDR3 protein: CASSVRGNSYNEQFF
CDR3 DNA: TGTGCCAGCAGTGTCAGGGGAAACTCCTACAATGAGCAGTTCTTC
D gene: NA
J gene: TRBJ2-1
clone size: NA
V gene: TRBV6-1

CDR3 protein: CSVAPGQAYTGELFF
CDR3 DNA: TGCAGCGTGGCGCCGGGACAGGCTTACACCGGGGAGCTGTTTTTT
D gene: TRBD1
J gene: TRBJ2-2
clone size: NA
V gene: TRBV29-1

CDR3 protein: CASSQSGGVVNTEAFF
CDR3 DNA: TGCGCCAGCAGTCAATCGGGGGGGGTGGTGAACACTGAAGCTTTCTTT
D gene: NA
J gene: TRBJ1-1
clone size: few
V gene: TRBV23-1